Here is one T cell receptor beta chain with its context. The antigen is not known. Indicated treatment: approximately 18 received Ad26.COV2.S at low or high dose, single or two shots; several received placebo; per-sample allocation not given. Specimens were obtained on day 63 following the first vaccine or placebo injection. Aged 18-55 years, donor was enrolled in Boston in the early 2020s. This specimen belongs to a study of Ad26.COV2.S vaccination and SARS-CoV-2 variants. Across the study: As a participant in COV1001, the donor was in the Ad26.COV2.S trial arm.

Whole-study results and caveats: Vaccine recipients and placebo recipients showed similar non-spike TCR breadth. Analyses of TCR breadth and depth may have underestimated total T cell responses.

Assay: immunoSEQ multiplex PCR; the TCRdb copy retains only in-frame clones and omits some. The table lists hundreds of thousands of clones, 87% of them singletons. Trimming at V came to 4 bases and at J to 7 bases, leaving 5 bases not matched to a gene. Germline lookup yields CDR1 SGHRS and CDR2 YFSETQ. The CDR3 is 14 residues long. The rearrangement uses TRBV5-1 and TRBJ1-6; 7 bases match TRBD1. Material: peripheral blood, obtained in a trial of Ad26.COV2.S vaccine versus placebo. The TCR comes from a person between 18 and 65 years old who received the Ad26.COV2.S COVID-19 vaccine or a placebo. CDR3 amino acids: CASSRQGNNSPLHF. The CDR3 DNA sequence: TGCGCCAGCAGCAGACAGGGCAACAATTCACCCCTCCACTTT.